A single sample gave rise to the 11 T cell receptor beta chains below, sequenced in a study of blood T cell repertoires in COVID-19. The repertoire was sequenced with immunoSEQ multiplex PCR; TCRdb's copy has only in-frame clones and lacks some. The data show 150,000 to 200,000 clones, with around 86% seen just once and around 24% held by the top ten. Sequences were obtained from PBMCs or T cells enriched from blood (not recorded which). The source of these receptors is a woman between 40 and 55 years old in a cohort exposed to, infected with or recovered from COVID-19 (not recorded which).

This clone was found once. This chain links TRBV14 with TRBJ2-1, with D perhaps matching TRBD1 (5 bases). The CDR3 totals 16 residues. Deletions cut 0 bases from V and 1 base from J, with 10 bases between. Germline assignment: CDR1 SGHDN and CDR2 FVKESK. CDR3 nucleotides: TGTGCCAGCAGCCAAGATACAGGAGTTTCCTACAATGAGCAGTTCTTC. Residues: CASSQDTGVSYNEQFF.

This chain joins TRBV27 and TRBJ1-4; 12 nucleotides align to TRBD1. Germline CDR1 and CDR2: MNHEY and SMNVEV (reference sequence). The length of the CDR3 is 17 residues. V lost 1 base and J lost 6; bases outside the gene matches: 6. CDR3 loop: CASSLYGTGGSDEKLFF. CDR3 DNA: TGTGCCAGCAGTTTATACGGGACAGGGGGCTCGGATGAAAAACTGTTTTTT.

The chain joins TRBV5-4 to TRBJ2-5; D perhaps matches TRBD1 (6 bases). Germline-derived CDR1 and CDR2 are SGHNT and YYREEE (reference sequence). V was pared by 0 bases and J by 4 bases, with 16 bases between. The CDR3 is made up of 16 amino acids. The CDR3 loop reads CASSLDQGKVGETQYF. The CDR3 DNA reads as TGTGCCAGCAGCTTGGATCAGGGGAAGGTAGGAGAGACCCAGTACTTC.

This clone was counted ten times or more. The gene calls are TRBV12-2 and TRBJ2-3; TRBD2 is the table's D call, not checked against the DNA. TRBV12-2 is recorded as a pseudogene. The CDR3 has 13 residues. The CDR3 coding sequence is TGTGCAAGTCGCTTAGACGGAGCAGATACGCAGTATTTT. This codes for CASRLDGADTQYF.

The rearrangement uses TRBV27 and TRBJ1-4, with D unclear. CDR1 and CDR2 (germline): MNHEY, SMNVEV (reference sequence). The CDR3 spans 13 residues. V was shortened by 3 bases and J by 6 bases, with 8 bases between the two germline ends. This CDR3 is CASSFSFYEKLFF. CDR3 bases: TGTGCCAGCAGTTTTAGTTTTTATGAAAAACTGTTTTTT.

The chain uses TRBV21-1 and TRBJ2-3; the table's D call of TRBD2 was not tested on the DNA. TRBV21-1 is given as a pseudogene. This CDR3 is 19 amino acids long. The DNA for the CDR3 is TGTGCCAGCAGCCTCCCCGGGACTAGCGGGAGAATTCGGACAGATACGCAGTATTTT. It yields the protein CASSLPGTSGRIRTDTQYF.

The chain combines TRBV6-5 with TRBJ2-3; D call uncertain. From germline, CDR1 is MNHEY and CDR2 SVGAGI. CDR3 length equals 14 residues. Trimming removed 4 bases from V and 0 bases from J, with 8 bases in between. DNA of the CDR3: TGTGCCAGCAGTTTCACTCTGAGCACAGATACGCAGTATTTT. Its translation: CASSFTLSTDTQYF.

The gene calls are TRBV28 and TRBJ1-2, with 9 bases fitting TRBD1. Unmatched junction bases numbered 8, after V lost 6 bases and J lost 3 bases. The CDR3 is 15 residues long. Looked up from germline, CDR1 is MDHEN and CDR2 is SYDVKM. CDR3 coding DNA: TGTGCCAGCAGGTCGTCGACAGGGGGGGACTATGGCTACACCTTC. Translated: CASRSSTGGDYGYTF.

The chain is built from TRBV5-1 and TRBJ2-5; 9 nucleotides line up with TRBD1. The V gene end was trimmed by 0 bases and the J gene end by 4 bases; junction bases not matched to a gene: 7. In germline, CDR1 is SGHRS, CDR2 YFSETQ. The CDR3 totals 16 residues. CDR3 DNA: TGCGCCAGCAGCTTGGCGGGGACAGGGCTAGGAGAGACCCAGTACTTC. It is translated as CASSLAGTGLGETQYF.

The V call is TRBV11-2, the J call TRBJ1-2; 8 nucleotides match TRBD1. Per germline, CDR1 SGHAT and CDR2 FQNNGV. V was pared by 1 base and J by 4 bases, with 11 bases of the junction left unmatched. The CDR3 extends over 17 amino acids. The CDR3 here is CASSLVDIRGLVYGYTF. As DNA, the CDR3 is TGTGCCAGCAGCTTAGTGGATATCAGGGGGCTTGTCTATGGCTACACCTTC.

V is TRBV14 and J is TRBJ1-2, with D possibly TRBD1 on 6 matching bases. Germline V gene lookup returns CDR1 SGHDN and CDR2 FVKESK. CDR3 length: 14 residues. V was trimmed by 4 bases and J by 5 bases, leaving 14 bases between them. The CDR3 bases are TGTGCCAGCAGCCCCCGGACAGCCTATTATGGCTACACCTTC. This encodes CASSPRTAYYGYTF.